This TCR beta chain was obtained from a study of blood T cells in healthy people across ages. A second PCR of roughly 7 to 11 cycles used a sample-barcoded 5' primer and a J-beta primer mix. TCRdb reanalysed the 5' RACE reads using MiXCR and keeps one entry per CDR3 protein. Here the sample spans roughly 900,000 distinct CDR3 sequences, 29% being singletons. This clonotype has a count of ten or more. The sample comprised blood. The TCR comes from a woman of 80 years or more in good health.

CDR3 in amino acids: CASSKDRRETQYF. CDR3 DNA: TGTGCCAGCAGCAAGGACAGGAGGGAGACCCAGTACTTC. The J gene is TRBJ2-5, the V gene TRBV7-8; 7 bases align to TRBD1. CDR3 size: 13 residues. Germline V lookup: CDR1 SGHVS, CDR2 FQNEAQ. V shed 5 bases and J 5 bases; nucleotides not matched to a gene: 5.